The 32 T cell receptor beta chains below come from one sample, sequenced in a study of blood T cell repertoires in COVID-19. Assay: immunoSEQ multiplex PCR; the TCRdb copy retains only in-frame clones and omits some. This sample carries 300,000 to 350,000 clones, around 91% of them seen once, and the ten largest clones take around 3.5%. The source material was peripheral blood. The receptor source for this set is a woman aged 18-29 years who had recovered from COVID-19.

Only one count was recorded for this clone. V is TRBV12-3 or TRBV12-4 and J is TRBJ2-4; D gene uncertain. This CDR3 is built from 12 residues. V lost 8 bases and J lost 3, with 8 bases in between. The CDR3 sequence is CASQVGKNIQYF. The CDR3 DNA reads TGTGCCAGCCAGGTCGGCAAAAACATTCAGTACTTC.

The chain couples TRBV6-2 or TRBV6-3 to TRBJ2-5; a possible D gene is TRBD2 (6 bases). Germline lookup yields CDR1 MNHEY and CDR2 SVGEGT. The CDR3 is 17 amino acids. V lost 0 bases and J 0 bases, leaving 14 bases between the germline ends. CDR3 amino acids: CASSYSTRGPYQETQYF. DNA for the CDR3: TGTGCCAGCAGTTACTCGACTAGAGGTCCGTACCAAGAGACCCAGTACTTC.

The V gene is TRBV4-3, the J gene TRBJ2-4, with 7 bases lining up with TRBD2. V lost 1 base and J lost 3; bases outside the gene matches: 21. The CDR3 sequence is 21 residues long. CDR1 is LGHNA, CDR2 YSLEER, per germline. The CDR3 is CASSQVGGAYTTSLGKNIQYF. For the CDR3, the DNA is TGCGCCAGCAGCCAAGTTGGCGGCGCTTACACGACTAGCCTAGGCAAAAACATTCAGTACTTC.

The rearrangement joins TRBV18 to TRBJ1-6; no clear D. This CDR3 contains 14 residues. CDR1 KGHSH and CDR2 LQKENI come from the germline V gene. Deletions cut 1 base from V and 10 bases from J, with 11 bases between. The CDR3 bases are TGTGCCAGCTCACCACGGGAGAAGAACTCACCCCTCCACTTT. Translation: CASSPREKNSPLHF.

This clone was observed a few times. This chain joins TRBV15 and TRBJ1-1, with TRBD1 as a possible D gene (5 bases). V was shortened by 0 bases and J by 4 bases, with 12 bases between the two germline ends. The germline CDR1 and CDR2 sequences are LNHNV and YYDKDF (reference sequence). There are 15 residues in the CDR3. CDR3: CATSRDPVGGTEAFF. As DNA, the CDR3 is TGTGCCACCAGCAGAGATCCCGTCGGGGGCACTGAAGCTTTCTTT.

The chain is built from TRBV27 and TRBJ2-1; the match to TRBD2 covers 8 bases. The trim removed 6 bases at V and 5 bases at J, leaving 15 bases unmatched. From germline, CDR1 is MNHEY and CDR2 SMNVEV (reference sequence). The CDR3 is 17 amino acids. CDR3 protein: CASSNGPKRGPNNEQFF. The CDR3 DNA sequence: TGTGCCAGCAGCAACGGCCCAAAGCGGGGGCCGAACAATGAGCAGTTCTTC.

The CDR3 sequence: CASSLGEPTGNYEQYV. In DNA, the CDR3 is TGTGCCAGCAGCTTAGGAGAACCGACAGGGAACTACGAGCAGTACGTC. The chain employs TRBV7-9 and TRBJ2-7, with TRBD1 matching 7 bases. From germline, CDR1 is SEHNR and CDR2 FQNEAQ (reference sequence). V lost 1 base to trimming and J lost 3 bases; unmatched junction nucleotides: 9. This CDR3 spans 16 amino acids.

V gene TRBV11-2 combines with J gene TRBJ2-3, with 9 bases identical to TRBD2. The V segment lost 2 bases and the J segment 4 bases; nucleotides outside the gene matches: 4. The CDR3 loop spans 15 amino acids. Germline V CDR1 and CDR2: SGHAT, FQNNGV. CDR3 in amino acids: CASSLSGRRADTQYF. The CDR3 coding sequence is TGTGCCAGCAGCTTAAGCGGGAGGAGGGCAGATACGCAGTATTTT.

In this sample, this clone turned up once. The V and J genes are TRBV14 and TRBJ2-5, with a weak D call TRBD1 (5 bases). V shed 4 bases and J shed 5 bases, with 14 bases lying between them. The CDR3 has 14 residues. Germline V CDR1 and CDR2: SGHDN, FVKESK. DNA for the CDR3: TGTGCCAGCAGCCGTACAGGAATATGGGAGACCCAGTACTTC. Amino acids: CASSRTGIWETQYF.

This chain links TRBV5-1 with TRBJ2-1; 13 nucleotides align to TRBD2. The J segment lost 7 bases and the V segment lost 2 bases, leaving 6 bases of the junction unmatched. The CDR3 loop spans 16 amino acids. Germline V lookup: CDR1 SGHRS, CDR2 YFSETQ. The CDR3 is CASSFRTSGSMNEQFF. The CDR3 bases are TGCGCCAGCAGCTTCAGGACTAGCGGGAGTATGAATGAGCAGTTCTTC.

This clone was seen only once. The chain joins TRBV9 to TRBJ1-2; 7 positions match TRBD1. CDR3 length equals 13 residues. Germline lookup yields CDR1 SGDLS and CDR2 YYNGEE. Trimming at V came to 6 bases and at J to 2 bases, leaving 4 bases not matched to a gene. The CDR3, as DNA: TGTGCCAGCAATACCAGGGGGAACTATGGCTACACCTTC. The encoded protein is CASNTRGNYGYTF.

The chain uses TRBV14 and TRBJ1-2, with TRBD1 matching 7 bases. The germline V gene encodes CDR1 SGHDN and CDR2 FVKESK. The CDR3 has 16 residues. Losses at the gene ends were 1 base for V and 3 bases for J; bases not matched to a gene: 8. The CDR3 is CASSQVSPDRDYGYTF. In DNA, the CDR3 is TGTGCCAGCAGCCAAGTTAGCCCCGACAGGGACTATGGCTACACCTTC. Together with reference TRBV14 and TRBJ1-2, the CDR3 gives the full variable domain: EAGVTQFPSHSVIEKGQTVTLRCDPISGHDNLYWYRRVMGKEIKFLLHFVKESKQDESGMPNNRFLAERTGGTYSTLKVQPAELEDSGVYFCASSQVSPDRDYGYTFGSGTRLTVV.

There are a few counts of this clone. The chain carries TRBV27 and TRBJ2-3; D might be TRBD1 (6 bases). The V and J ends lost 4 bases and 9 bases respectively, with 20 bases between them. Germline CDR1 MNHEY, CDR2 SMNVEV (reference sequence). There are 15 residues in the CDR3. The CDR3 nucleotides read TGTGCCAGCAGTTCGGGGCTAGTACCTCAGGGGACGCAGTATTTT. This encodes CASSSGLVPQGTQYF.

The chain links TRBV6-5 to TRBJ2-3; D is uncertain. The CDR3 has 13 residues. Germline CDR1 and CDR2: MNHEY and SVGAGI. Between the trimmed V and J ends, which lost 5 bases and 2 bases, there was a span of 8 bases. In DNA form, the CDR3 reads TGTGCCAGCAGTACTCACTACACAGATACGCAGTATTTT. Its translation: CASSTHYTDTQYF.

The chain is built from TRBV6-6 and TRBJ2-3; TRBD1 might be the D (5 bases). Trimming stripped 8 bases from V and 3 bases from J, with 9 bases between. Germline assignment: CDR1 MNHNY and CDR2 SVGAGI (reference sequence). This CDR3 comprises 12 residues. The CDR3 coding sequence is TGTGCCAGCGGCAGGGTGACAGATACGCAGTATTTT. It is translated as CASGRVTDTQYF.

The genes are TRBV10-2 and TRBJ2-5; 7 nucleotides match TRBD2. The germline gives CDR1 WSHSY, CDR2 SAAADI. The CDR3 is made up of 16 amino acids. J lost 4 bases, V lost 2 bases, and 10 bases had no gene match. This CDR3 is CASSEGGLLGGETQYF. DNA for the CDR3: TGCGCCAGCAGTGAGGGGGGACTATTAGGCGGAGAGACCCAGTACTTC.

The rearrangement links TRBV4-1 to TRBJ1-1; weak D call: TRBD1 (5 bases). V lost 1 base and J 5 bases, leaving 17 bases between the germline ends. The V gene's germline CDR1 is MGHRA and CDR2 YSYEKL. The CDR3 totals 16 residues. CDR3 loop: CASSQGVAGPYTEAFF. CDR3 coding DNA: TGCGCCAGCAGCCAAGGAGTGGCAGGGCCGTATACTGAAGCTTTCTTT.

The gene calls are TRBV9 and TRBJ1-1, with TRBD1 as a possible D gene (6 bases). Germline CDR1 is SGDLS and CDR2 is YYNGEE. Trimming removed 3 bases from V and 3 bases from J, with 12 bases in between. There are 14 residues in the CDR3. Written as DNA, the CDR3 is TGTGCCAGCAGCGCACATGACAGGCACACTGAAGCTTTCTTT. Translating it yields CASSAHDRHTEAFF.

The gene calls are TRBV2 and TRBJ2-3; the match to TRBD2 covers 10 bases. Germline CDR1 reads SNHLY; CDR2 reads FYNNEI. V was pared by 6 bases and J by 7 bases, with 10 bases of the junction left unmatched. The CDR3 contains 15 residues. CDR3 nucleotides: TGTGCCAGCAGGGACCGGACTAGCGGCTCCCATACGCAGTATTTT. As protein: CASRDRTSGSHTQYF. Looking up the rest from reference TRBV2 and TRBJ2-3 gives the full variable domain: EPEVTQTPSHQVTQMGQEVILRCVPISNHLYFYWYRQILGQKVEFLVSFYNNEISEKSEIFDDQFSVERPDGSNFTLKIRSTKLEDSAMYFCASRDRTSGSHTQYFGPGTRLTVL.

This rearrangement joins TRBV10-1 to TRBJ1-3; D remains unclear. The CDR3 contains 15 residues. V gave up 3 bases and J gave up 0 bases, with 9 bases separating them. Per germline, CDR1 WNHNN and CDR2 SYGVQD (reference sequence). The CDR3 loop is CASSENYASGNTIYF. The CDR3 DNA reads as TGCGCCAGCAGTGAAAACTATGCCTCTGGAAACACCATATATTTT.

This chain links TRBV19 with TRBJ2-6; possibly TRBD1 for D (5 bases). The ends were cut back, 4 bases at V and 2 bases at J, with 12 bases in the middle. Germline assignment: CDR1 LNHDA and CDR2 SQIVND (reference sequence). The CDR3 runs to 16 residues. CDR3 coding DNA: TGTGCCAGTAGTAGACAGACAGCCACTGGGGCCAACGTCCTGACTTTC. It specifies CASSRQTATGANVLTF.

J is TRBJ1-2 and V is TRBV6-6, with TRBD1 matching over 9 bases. Germline lookup yields CDR1 MNHNY and CDR2 SVGAGI (reference sequence). CDR3 length equals 15 residues. The junction had 9 bases not matched to a gene; V was cut back by 2 bases and J by 8 bases. CDR3 loop: CASSYPGGTGKGYTF. CDR3 nucleotides: TGTGCCAGCAGTTACCCTGGGGGGACAGGGAAAGGCTACACCTTC.

The table lists this clone with a count of one. The chain couples TRBV13 to TRBJ2-3, with 7 bases fitting TRBD2. V was pared by 1 base and J by 8 bases, with 12 bases of the junction left unmatched. Looked up from germline, CDR1 is PRHDT and CDR2 is FYEKMQ (reference sequence). CDR3 size: 16 residues. The chain's CDR3 is CASSLEVQRDKATQYF. CDR3 bases: TGTGCCAGCAGCTTAGAGGTCCAGCGGGATAAGGCTACGCAGTATTTT.

The rearrangement joins TRBV4-3 to TRBJ1-2; tentatively, D is TRBD1 (5 bases). V was cut by 8 bases and J by 3 bases, with 19 bases left in between. The CDR3 totals 15 residues. Germline V gene sequence: CDR1 LGHNA, CDR2 YSLEER. DNA for the CDR3: TGCGCCAGCTCCCCGGTGGGGGGAAGGTACTATGGCTACACCTTC. Amino acids: CASSPVGGRYYGYTF.

The gene calls are TRBV6-1 and TRBJ1-2, with a weak D call TRBD1 (5 bases). The CDR3 extends over 14 amino acids. Trimming pared 0 bases from V and 6 bases from J, leaving 11 bases between. Germline V CDR1 and CDR2: MNHNS, SASEGT. In DNA, the CDR3 is TGTGCCAGCAGTGAAGCGAACAGGTTTGATGGCTACACCTTC. It codes for CASSEANRFDGYTF.

The sample holds one count of this clone. The V and J genes are TRBV12-3 or TRBV12-4 and TRBJ2-5; TRBD2 is a possible D gene (5 bases). The CDR3 spans 13 residues. Trimming cost V 5 bases and J 2 bases, with 9 bases left between them. The DNA for the CDR3 is TGTGCCAGCAGTGTCGGGGTGCAAGAGACCCAGTACTTC. Its translation: CASSVGVQETQYF.

This clone was seen just once. The sample holds other DNA sequences that translate to the same CDR3. This sequence joins TRBV9 and TRBJ2-1, with 11 bases fitting TRBD2. The CDR3 has 16 amino acids. Unmatched junction bases numbered 2, after V lost 0 bases and J lost 3 bases. CDR1 and CDR2 from the germline V gene are SGDLS and YYNGEE. CDR3 sequence reads: CASSVGLAGNYNEQFF. The CDR3 nucleotides read TGTGCCAGCAGCGTAGGACTAGCGGGGAACTACAATGAGCAGTTCTTC.

The V gene is TRBV16, the J gene TRBJ1-5, with 9 bases fitting TRBD1. V shed 4 bases, J shed 5 bases, and the junction held 9 bases outside the gene matches. The CDR3 totals 16 residues. Germline lookup yields CDR1 KGHSY and CDR2 FQNENV. CDR3 protein: CASSLSTGGRDQPQHF. The CDR3 nucleotides read TGTGCCAGCAGCCTATCGACAGGGGGACGGGATCAGCCCCAGCATTTT.

The chain has TRBV2 and TRBJ1-3; no definite D call. The CDR3 spans 12 residues. CDR1 and CDR2 (germline): SNHLY, FYNNEI. V lost 9 bases and J 0 bases, leaving 6 bases between the germline ends. The CDR3 loop is CARRISGNTIYF. CDR3 coding DNA: TGTGCCAGGCGAATCTCTGGAAACACCATATATTTT.

The CDR3 DNA is TGTGCCAGCGGCTCAGGGGTCCAAGAGACCCAGTACTTC. Protein product: CASGSGVQETQYF. The gene calls are TRBV21-1 and TRBJ2-5; the table assigns TRBD1, which was not confirmed against the DNA. TRBV21-1 is a pseudogene locus. The length of the CDR3 is 13 residues.

The chain has TRBV5-6 and TRBJ1-5; 8 nucleotides line up with TRBD1. The CDR3 consists of 16 residues. From germline, CDR1 is SGHDT and CDR2 YYEEEE. J was trimmed by 4 bases and V by 1 base; bases with no gene match: 7. The CDR3 region is CASSLRQGARNQPQHF. The CDR3 DNA reads TGTGCCAGCAGCTTGAGGCAGGGGGCAAGGAATCAGCCCCAGCATTTT.

The rearrangement links TRBV19 to TRBJ1-2; TRBD1 matches 8 bases. In germline, CDR1 is LNHDA, CDR2 SQIVND (reference sequence). This CDR3 region has 16 residues. J was trimmed by 7 bases and V by 4 bases; bases with no gene match: 14. The CDR3 loop reads CASSTRGGQAASGYTF. The CDR3 DNA is TGTGCCAGTAGTACAAGAGGGGGACAGGCCGCGTCTGGCTACACCTTC.